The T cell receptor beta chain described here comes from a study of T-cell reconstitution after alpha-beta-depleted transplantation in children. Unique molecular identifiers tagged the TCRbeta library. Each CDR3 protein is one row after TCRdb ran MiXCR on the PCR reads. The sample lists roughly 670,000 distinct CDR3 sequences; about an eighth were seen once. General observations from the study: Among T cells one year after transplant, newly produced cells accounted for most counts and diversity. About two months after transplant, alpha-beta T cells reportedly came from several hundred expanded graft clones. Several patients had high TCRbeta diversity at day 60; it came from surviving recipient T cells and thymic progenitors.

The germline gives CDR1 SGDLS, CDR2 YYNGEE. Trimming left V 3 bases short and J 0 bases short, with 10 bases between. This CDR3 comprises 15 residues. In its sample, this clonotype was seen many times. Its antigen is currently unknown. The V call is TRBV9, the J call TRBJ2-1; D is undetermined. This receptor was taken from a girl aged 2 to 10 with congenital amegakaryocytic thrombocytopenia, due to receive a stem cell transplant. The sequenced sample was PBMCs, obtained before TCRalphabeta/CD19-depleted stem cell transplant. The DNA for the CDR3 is TGTGCCAGCAGCGCGGCAGGCAGCTCCTACAATGAGCAGTTCTTC. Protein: CASSAAGSSYNEQFF.